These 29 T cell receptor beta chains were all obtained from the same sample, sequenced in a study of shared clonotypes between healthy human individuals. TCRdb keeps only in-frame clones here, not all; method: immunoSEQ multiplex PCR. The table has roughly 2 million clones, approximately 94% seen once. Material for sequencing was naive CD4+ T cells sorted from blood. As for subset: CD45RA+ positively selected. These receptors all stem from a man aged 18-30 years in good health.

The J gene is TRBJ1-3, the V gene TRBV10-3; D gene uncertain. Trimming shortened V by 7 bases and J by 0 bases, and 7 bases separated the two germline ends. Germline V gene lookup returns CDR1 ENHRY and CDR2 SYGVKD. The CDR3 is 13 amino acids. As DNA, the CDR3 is TGTGCCATCATTCCGAGCTCTGGAAACACCATATATTTT. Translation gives CAIIPSSGNTIYF.

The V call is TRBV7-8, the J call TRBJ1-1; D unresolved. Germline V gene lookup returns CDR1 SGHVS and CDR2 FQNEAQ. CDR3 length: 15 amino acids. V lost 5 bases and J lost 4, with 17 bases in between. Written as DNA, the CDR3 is TGTGCCAGCAGCCCCCCTGGAGGGAGGGTCACTGAAGCTTTCTTT. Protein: CASSPPGGRVTEAFF.

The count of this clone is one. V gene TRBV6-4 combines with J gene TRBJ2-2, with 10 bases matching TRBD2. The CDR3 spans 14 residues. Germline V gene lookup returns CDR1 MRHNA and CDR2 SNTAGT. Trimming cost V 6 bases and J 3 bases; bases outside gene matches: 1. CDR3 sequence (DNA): TGTGCCAGCAGGGGGACTAGCGACACCGGGGAGCTGTTTTTT. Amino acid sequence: CASRGTSDTGELFF.

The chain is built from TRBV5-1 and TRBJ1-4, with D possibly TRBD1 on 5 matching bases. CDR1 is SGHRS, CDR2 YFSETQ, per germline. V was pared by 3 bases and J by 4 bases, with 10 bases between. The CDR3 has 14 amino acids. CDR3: CASSSDTLNEKLFF. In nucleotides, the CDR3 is TGCGCCAGCAGCTCGGACACCCTTAATGAAAAACTGTTTTTT.

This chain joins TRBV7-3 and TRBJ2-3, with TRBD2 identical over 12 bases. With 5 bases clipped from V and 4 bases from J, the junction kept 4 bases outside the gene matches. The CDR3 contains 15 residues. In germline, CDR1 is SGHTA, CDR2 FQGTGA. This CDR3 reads CASSKGTSGPDTQYF. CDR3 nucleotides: TGTGCCAGCAGCAAGGGGACTAGCGGGCCAGATACGCAGTATTTT.

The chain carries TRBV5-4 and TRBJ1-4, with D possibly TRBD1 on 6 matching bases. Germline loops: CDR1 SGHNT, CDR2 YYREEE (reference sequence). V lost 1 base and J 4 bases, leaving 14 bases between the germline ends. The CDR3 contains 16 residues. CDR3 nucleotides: TGTGCCAGCAGCTTGACGGCCCTAGGGGGTAATGAAAAACTGTTTTTT. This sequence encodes CASSLTALGGNEKLFF.

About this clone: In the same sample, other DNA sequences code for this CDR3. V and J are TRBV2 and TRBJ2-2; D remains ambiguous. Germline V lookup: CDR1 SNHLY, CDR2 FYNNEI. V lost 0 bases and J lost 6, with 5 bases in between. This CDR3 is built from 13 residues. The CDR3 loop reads CASSEAEPGELFF. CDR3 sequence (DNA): TGTGCCAGCAGTGAAGCGGAGCCCGGGGAGCTGTTTTTT. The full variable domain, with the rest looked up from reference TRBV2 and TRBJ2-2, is EPEVTQTPSHQVTQMGQEVILRCVPISNHLYFYWYRQILGQKVEFLVSFYNNEISEKSEIFDDQFSVERPDGSNFTLKIRSTKLEDSAMYFCASSEAEPGELFFGEGSRLTVL.

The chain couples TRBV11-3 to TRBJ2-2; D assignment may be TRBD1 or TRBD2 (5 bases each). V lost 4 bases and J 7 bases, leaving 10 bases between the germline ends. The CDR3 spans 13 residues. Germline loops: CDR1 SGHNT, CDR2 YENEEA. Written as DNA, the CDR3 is TGTGCCAGCAGCTGGGGGAATGACGGGGAGCTGTTTTTT. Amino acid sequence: CASSWGNDGELFF.

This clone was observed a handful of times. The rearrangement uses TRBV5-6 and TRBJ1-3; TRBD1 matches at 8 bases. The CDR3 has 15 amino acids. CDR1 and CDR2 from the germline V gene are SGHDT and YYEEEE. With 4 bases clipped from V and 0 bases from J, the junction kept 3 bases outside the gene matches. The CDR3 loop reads CASSRTGLSGNTIYF. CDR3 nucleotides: TGTGCCAGCAGCCGGACAGGGCTCTCTGGAAACACCATATATTTT.

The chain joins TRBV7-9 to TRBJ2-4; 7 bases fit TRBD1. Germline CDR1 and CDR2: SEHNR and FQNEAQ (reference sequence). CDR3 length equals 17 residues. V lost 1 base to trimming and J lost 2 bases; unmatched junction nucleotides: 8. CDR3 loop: CASSLEGAGNPKNIQYF. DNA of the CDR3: TGTGCCAGCAGCTTAGAGGGGGCAGGGAACCCCAAAAACATTCAGTACTTC.

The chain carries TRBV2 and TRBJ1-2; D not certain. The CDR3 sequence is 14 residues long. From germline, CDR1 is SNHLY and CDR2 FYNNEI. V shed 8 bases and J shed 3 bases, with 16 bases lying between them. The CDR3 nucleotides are TGTGCCAGCGCAAAGGGCGGCGCCTACTATGGCTACACCTTC. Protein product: CASAKGGAYYGYTF. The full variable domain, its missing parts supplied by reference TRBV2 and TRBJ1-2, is EPEVTQTPSHQVTQMGQEVILRCVPISNHLYFYWYRQILGQKVEFLVSFYNNEISEKSEIFDDQFSVERPDGSNFTLKIRSTKLEDSAMYFCASAKGGAYYGYTFGSGTRLTVV.

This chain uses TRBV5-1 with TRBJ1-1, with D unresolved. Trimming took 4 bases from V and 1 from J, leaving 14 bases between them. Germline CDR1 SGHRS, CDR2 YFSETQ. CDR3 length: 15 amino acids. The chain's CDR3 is CASSIDGDRNTEAFF. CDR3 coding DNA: TGCGCCAGCAGCATTGACGGAGACCGGAACACTGAAGCTTTCTTT.

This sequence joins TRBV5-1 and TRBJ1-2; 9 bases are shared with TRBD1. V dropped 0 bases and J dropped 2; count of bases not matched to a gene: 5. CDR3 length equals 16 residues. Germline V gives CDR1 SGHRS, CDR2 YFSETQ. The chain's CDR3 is CASSLGGTGQNYGYTF. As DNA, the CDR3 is TGCGCCAGCAGCTTGGGTGGGACAGGGCAAAACTATGGCTACACCTTC.

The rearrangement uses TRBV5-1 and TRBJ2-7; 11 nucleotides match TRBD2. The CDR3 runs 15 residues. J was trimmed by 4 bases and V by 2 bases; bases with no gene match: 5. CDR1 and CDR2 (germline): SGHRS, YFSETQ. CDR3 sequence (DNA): TGCGCCAGCAGCTTTGCCGGGACTAGCGGTTACGAGCAGTACTTC. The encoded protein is CASSFAGTSGYEQYF. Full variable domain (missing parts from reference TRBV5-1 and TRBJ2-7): KAGVTQTPRYLIKTRGQQVTLSCSPISGHRSVSWYQQTPGQGLQFLFEYFSETQRNKGNFPGRFSGRQFSNSRSEMNVSTLELGDSALYLCASSFAGTSGYEQYFGPGTRLTVT.

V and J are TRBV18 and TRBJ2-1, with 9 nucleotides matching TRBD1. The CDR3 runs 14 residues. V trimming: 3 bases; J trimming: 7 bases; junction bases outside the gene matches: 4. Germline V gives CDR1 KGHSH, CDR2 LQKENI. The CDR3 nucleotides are TGTGCCAGCTCACCTCCGGGACAGGGTAATGAGCAGTTCTTC. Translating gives CASSPPGQGNEQFF.

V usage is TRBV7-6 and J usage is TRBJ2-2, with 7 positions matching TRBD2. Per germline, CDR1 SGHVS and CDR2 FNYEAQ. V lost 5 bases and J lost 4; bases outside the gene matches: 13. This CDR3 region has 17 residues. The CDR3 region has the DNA TGTGCCAGCAGCCGTGTCCTCCCCTCGGGGGGCACCGGGGAGCTGTTTTTT. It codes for CASSRVLPSGGTGELFF. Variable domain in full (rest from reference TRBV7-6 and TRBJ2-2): GAGVSQSPRYKVTKRGQDVALRCDPISGHVSLYWYRQALGQGPEFLTYFNYEAQQDKSGLPNDRFSAERPEGSISTLTIQRTEQRDSAMYRCASSRVLPSGGTGELFFGEGSRLTVL.

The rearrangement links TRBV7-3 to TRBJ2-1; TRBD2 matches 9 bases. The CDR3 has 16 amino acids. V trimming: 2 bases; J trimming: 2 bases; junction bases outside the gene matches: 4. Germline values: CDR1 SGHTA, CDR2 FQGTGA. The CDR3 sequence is CASSLSASGAYNEQFF. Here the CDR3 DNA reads TGTGCCAGCAGCTTATCAGCTAGCGGGGCCTACAATGAGCAGTTCTTC.

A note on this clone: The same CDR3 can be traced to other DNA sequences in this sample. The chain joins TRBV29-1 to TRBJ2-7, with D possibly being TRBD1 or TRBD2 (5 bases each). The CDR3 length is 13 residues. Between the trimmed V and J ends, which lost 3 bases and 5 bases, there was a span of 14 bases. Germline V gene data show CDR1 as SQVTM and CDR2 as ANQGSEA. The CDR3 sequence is CSVEESGDHEQYF. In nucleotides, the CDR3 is TGCAGCGTTGAGGAGTCTGGGGACCACGAGCAGTACTTC.

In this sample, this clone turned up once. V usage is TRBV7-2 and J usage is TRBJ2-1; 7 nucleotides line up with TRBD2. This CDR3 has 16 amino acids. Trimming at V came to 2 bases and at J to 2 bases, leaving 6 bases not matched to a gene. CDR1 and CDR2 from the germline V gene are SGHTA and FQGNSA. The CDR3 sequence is CASSLRSSGAYNEQFF. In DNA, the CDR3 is TGTGCCAGCAGCTTAAGGTCCAGCGGGGCCTACAATGAGCAGTTCTTC.

CDR3 DNA sequence: TGTGCCAGCAGTTACCCAAGCCTCCACGAGCAGTACTTC. This gives the protein CASSYPSLHEQYF. The chain has TRBV6-6 and TRBJ2-7; D call uncertain. The CDR3 is 13 residues long. Germline CDR1 reads MNHNY; CDR2 reads SVGAGI (reference sequence). Trimming removed 2 bases at V and 5 bases at J, with 10 bases between.

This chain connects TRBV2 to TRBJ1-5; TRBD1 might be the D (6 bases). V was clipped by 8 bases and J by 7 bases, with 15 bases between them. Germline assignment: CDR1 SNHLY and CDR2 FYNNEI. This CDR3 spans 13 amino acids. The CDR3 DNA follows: TGTGCCAGCGGTTCACAGGGCACCCAGCCCCAGCATTTT. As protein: CASGSQGTQPQHF.

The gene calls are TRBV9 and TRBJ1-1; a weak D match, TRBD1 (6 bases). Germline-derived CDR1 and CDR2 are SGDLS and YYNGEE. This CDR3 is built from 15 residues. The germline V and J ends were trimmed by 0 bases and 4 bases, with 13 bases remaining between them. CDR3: CASSVEPGAGTEAFF. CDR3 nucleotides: TGTGCCAGCAGCGTAGAACCAGGGGCGGGCACTGAAGCTTTCTTT.

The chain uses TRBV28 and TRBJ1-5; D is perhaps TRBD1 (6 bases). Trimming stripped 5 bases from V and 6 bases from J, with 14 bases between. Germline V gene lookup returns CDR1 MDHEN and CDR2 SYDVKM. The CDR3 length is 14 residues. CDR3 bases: TGTGCCAGCAGTCCCGGGGGGGGGCGTCAGCCCCAGCATTTT. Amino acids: CASSPGGGRQPQHF. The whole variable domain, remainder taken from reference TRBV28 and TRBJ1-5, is DVKVTQSSRYLVKRTGEKVFLECVQDMDHENMFWYRQDPGLGLRLIYFSYDVKMKEKGDIPEGYSVSREKKERFSLILESASTNQTSMYLCASSPGGGRQPQHFGDGTRLSIL.

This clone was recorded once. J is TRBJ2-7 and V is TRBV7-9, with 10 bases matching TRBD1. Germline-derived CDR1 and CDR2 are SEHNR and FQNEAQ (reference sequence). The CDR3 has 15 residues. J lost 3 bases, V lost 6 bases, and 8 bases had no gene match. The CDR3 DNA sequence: TGTGCCAGCAGTCACCCGGGACAGGGGCGCTACGAGCAGTACTTC. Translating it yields CASSHPGQGRYEQYF.

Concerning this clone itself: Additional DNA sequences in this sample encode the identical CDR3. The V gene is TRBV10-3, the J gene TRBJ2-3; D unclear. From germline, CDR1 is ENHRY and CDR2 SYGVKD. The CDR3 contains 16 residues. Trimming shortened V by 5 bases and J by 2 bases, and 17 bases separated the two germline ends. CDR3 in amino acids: CAISPGPSSSTDTQYF. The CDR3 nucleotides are TGTGCCATCAGTCCCGGACCTTCCTCCTCCACAGATACGCAGTATTTT.

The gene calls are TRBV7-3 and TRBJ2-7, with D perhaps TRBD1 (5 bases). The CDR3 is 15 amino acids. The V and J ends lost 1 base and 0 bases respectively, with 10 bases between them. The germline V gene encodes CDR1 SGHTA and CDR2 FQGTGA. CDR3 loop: CASSLSRVSSYEQYF. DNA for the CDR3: TGTGCCAGCAGCTTAAGCAGGGTTTCCTCCTACGAGCAGTACTTC.

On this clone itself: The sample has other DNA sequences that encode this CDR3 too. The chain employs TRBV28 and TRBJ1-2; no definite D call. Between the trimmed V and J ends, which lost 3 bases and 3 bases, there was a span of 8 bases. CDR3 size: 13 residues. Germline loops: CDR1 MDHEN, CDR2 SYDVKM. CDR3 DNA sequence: TGTGCCAGCAGTTTGGGCCGCTACTATGGCTACACCTTC. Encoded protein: CASSLGRYYGYTF.

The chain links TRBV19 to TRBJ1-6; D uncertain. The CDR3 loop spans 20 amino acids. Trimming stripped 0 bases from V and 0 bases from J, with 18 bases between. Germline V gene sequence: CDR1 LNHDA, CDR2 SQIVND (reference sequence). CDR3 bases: TGTGCCAGTAGTATAGAAAATCCAAGCGACCCTAGCTCCTATAATTCACCCCTCCACTTT. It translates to CASSIENPSDPSSYNSPLHF.

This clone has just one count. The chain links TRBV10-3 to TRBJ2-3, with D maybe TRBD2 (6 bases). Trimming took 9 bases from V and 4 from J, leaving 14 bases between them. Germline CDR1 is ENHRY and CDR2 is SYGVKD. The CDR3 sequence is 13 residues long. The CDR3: CAISAGSADTQYF. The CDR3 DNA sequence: TGTGCCATATCCGCGGGGAGTGCAGATACGCAGTATTTT.